What follows are 20 T cell receptor beta chains derived from one specimen sequenced in a study of T cell responses to AZD1222 COVID-19 vaccine. TCRdb keeps only in-frame clones here, not all; method: immunoSEQ multiplex PCR. The top ten hold about 6% of the sample, which has approximately 89,000 clones, about 86% seen once. The source was peripheral blood, collected 28 days after the second AZD1222 dose. The receptors originated from an adult who received the AZD1222 COVID-19 vaccine.

In this sample, this clone turned up once. The rearrangement uses TRBV4-2 and TRBJ2-7, with D possibly called TRBD1 or TRBD2 (6 bases each). Germline CDR1 and CDR2: LGHNA and YNFKEQ. Trimming shortened V by 1 base and J by 4 bases, and 14 bases separated the two germline ends. The CDR3 length is 15 residues. The CDR3 region is CASSQVLGAGYEQYF. In DNA, the CDR3 is TGTGCCAGCAGCCAAGTACTGGGGGCGGGGTACGAGCAGTACTTC.

This clone showed up just once. The chain employs TRBV28 and TRBJ1-6, with unresolved D. The germline V gene has CDR1 MDHEN and CDR2 SYDVKM. This CDR3 region has 12 residues. V was cut by 8 bases and J by 9 bases, with 11 bases left in between. The CDR3 region has the DNA TGTGCCAGCGAAGAAGCCTCTTCACCCCTCCACTTT. Translation gives CASEEASSPLHF.

The V gene is TRBV6-5, the J gene TRBJ1-4; a possible D gene is TRBD1 (5 bases). CDR1 and CDR2 from the germline V gene are MNHEY and SVGAGI. This CDR3 contains 15 residues. The V gene lost 6 bases and the J gene lost 11 bases, with 22 bases spanning the gap. The CDR3: CASSQPGTGAGKLFF. The CDR3 nucleotides read TGTGCCAGCAGCCAACCAGGGACGGGCGCGGGGAAACTGTTTTTT.

The chain joins TRBV19 to TRBJ2-5; D ambiguous. Germline CDR1 is LNHDA and CDR2 is SQIVND (reference sequence). This CDR3 comprises 13 residues. The V and J ends lost 3 bases and 5 bases respectively, with 10 bases between them. Written as DNA, the CDR3 is TGTGCCAGTAGTATCGGGCGTTGGGAGACCCAGTACTTC. Residues: CASSIGRWETQYF.

The V and J genes are TRBV30 and TRBJ2-5; D uncertain. Germline values: CDR1 GTSNPN, CDR2 SVGIG (reference sequence). The CDR3 sequence is 13 residues long. Between the trimmed V and J ends, which lost 1 base and 5 bases, there was a span of 11 bases. The CDR3 loop is CAWSELIRETQYF. CDR3 coding DNA: TGTGCCTGGAGTGAGCTCATCCGGGAGACCCAGTACTTC.

Worth noting for this clone: A read error may produce the germline difference seen at one junction end. The rearrangement links TRBV27 to TRBJ1-5, with 9 bases lining up with TRBD1. This CDR3 has 15 amino acids. The germline CDR1 and CDR2 sequences are MNHEY and SMNVEV (reference sequence). CDR3 DNA sequence: TGTGCCACCAGTTGGACAGGGGAGGGCAATCAGCCCCAGCATTTT. Its protein product is CATSWTGEGNQPQHF.

The V call is TRBV18, the J call TRBJ1-4, with TRBD1 as a possible D gene (5 bases). Germline V gene sequence: CDR1 KGHSH, CDR2 LQKENI. The length of the CDR3 is 14 residues. V lost 3 bases to trimming and J lost 8 bases, with 13 bases between them. Here the CDR3 reads CASSPGVRGEKLFF. CDR3 DNA: TGTGCCAGCTCACCGGGGGTACGGGGCGAAAAACTGTTTTTT.

The rearrangement links TRBV27 to TRBJ1-1; D is ambiguous. Looked up from germline, CDR1 is MNHEY and CDR2 is SMNVEV (reference sequence). V lost 5 bases and J 7 bases, leaving 20 bases between the germline ends. This CDR3 contains 15 residues. CDR3 in amino acids: CASSGVSGAVGEAFF. The CDR3 coding sequence is TGTGCCAGCAGTGGGGTCAGTGGTGCTGTCGGTGAAGCTTTCTTT.

Only a few counts were recorded for this clone. The CDR3 spells CSPPGGREPFF. In DNA, the CDR3 is TGCAGTCCCCCCGGGGGCAGGGAGCCTTTCTTT. The chain is built from TRBV20-1 and TRBJ1-1; possible D gene TRBD1, 6 bases. The CDR3 covers 11 residues. Germline CDR1 is DFQATT and CDR2 is SNEGSKA (reference sequence). V lost 8 bases to trimming and J lost 12 bases, with 19 bases between them.

Comment on this clone: The same CDR3 also results from other DNA sequences found in this sample. The chain uses TRBV10-1 and TRBJ2-1; tentatively, D is TRBD1 (6 bases). Per the germline V gene, CDR1 is WNHNN and CDR2 is SYGVQD (reference sequence). The CDR3 runs to 13 residues. V lost 2 bases and J lost 6, with 8 bases in between. CDR3 residues: CASSEIGGNEQFF. DNA for the CDR3: TGCGCCAGCAGTGAGATAGGGGGCAATGAGCAGTTCTTC.

J is TRBJ2-1 and V is TRBV11-2; TRBD2 is a possible D gene (5 bases). Trimming shortened V by 1 base and J by 0 bases, and 7 bases separated the two germline ends. Germline loops: CDR1 SGHAT, CDR2 FQNNGV. This CDR3 comprises 15 residues. The CDR3: CASSLGGSSYNEQFF. The CDR3 DNA reads as TGTGCCAGCAGCTTAGGAGGGAGCTCCTACAATGAGCAGTTCTTC.

The table lists this clone with a count of one. J is TRBJ2-7 and V is TRBV25-1; D perhaps matches TRBD1 (6 bases). The V and J ends lost 3 bases and 0 bases respectively, with 9 bases between them. The CDR3 extends over 14 amino acids. CDR1 MGHDK and CDR2 SYGVNS come from the germline V gene. CDR3 sequence: CASSEDSGSYEQYF. The CDR3 DNA sequence: TGTGCCAGCAGTGAGGACAGCGGCTCCTACGAGCAGTACTTC.

This chain joins TRBV18 and TRBJ1-1, with D possibly TRBD1 on 6 matching bases. Germline loops: CDR1 KGHSH, CDR2 LQKENI. The CDR3 has 15 residues. V lost 0 bases, J lost 1 base, and 9 bases lay in between. Here the CDR3 DNA reads TGTGCCAGCTCACCACCGGACAGAGAGAACACTGAAGCTTTCTTT. Residues: CASSPPDRENTEAFF.

The V and J genes are TRBV28 and TRBJ2-7, with D tentatively TRBD2 (6 bases). The CDR3 has 14 residues. With 6 bases removed from V and 9 bases from J, the gap between germline ends came to 21 bases. Germline lookup yields CDR1 MDHEN and CDR2 SYDVKM. This CDR3 is CASSPRDLGRRQYF. Here the CDR3 DNA reads TGTGCCAGCAGCCCCCGGGACTTGGGCCGACGGCAGTACTTC.

The J gene is TRBJ2-5, the V gene TRBV27; 11 bases match TRBD2. The CDR3 loop spans 15 amino acids. Germline CDR1 and CDR2: MNHEY and SMNVEV (reference sequence). V dropped 3 bases and J dropped 4; count of bases not matched to a gene: 4. The CDR3 is CASSFSGGALETQYF. For the CDR3, the DNA is TGTGCCAGCAGTTTTAGCGGGGGGGCTCTAGAGACCCAGTACTTC.

V and J are TRBV10-1 and TRBJ2-7, with D tentatively TRBD1 (6 bases). The CDR3 sequence is 13 residues long. The V end lost 9 bases, the J end lost 2 bases, and 14 bases lay between the germline ends. Germline CDR1 and CDR2: WNHNN and SYGVQD (reference sequence). This CDR3 reads CARDTQGPYEQYF. The DNA of the CDR3 is TGCGCCAGAGATACACAGGGACCCTACGAGCAGTACTTC.

The V gene is TRBV2, the J gene TRBJ2-2; TRBD1 might be the D (6 bases). CDR1 and CDR2 from the germline V gene are SNHLY and FYNNEI. This CDR3 contains 15 residues. The ends were cut back, 5 bases at V and 4 bases at J, with 14 bases in the middle. The CDR3 is CASSRQGLGTGELFF. In DNA form, the CDR3 reads TGTGCCAGCAGTAGGCAGGGGCTAGGCACCGGGGAGCTGTTTTTT.

The chain couples TRBV7-6 to TRBJ2-3; unclear D gene. Deletions cut 4 bases from V and 6 bases from J, with 8 bases between. CDR1 is SGHVS, CDR2 FNYEAQ, per germline. This CDR3 comprises 12 residues. CDR3 loop: CASSSSPDTQYF. The CDR3 DNA sequence: TGTGCCAGCAGCTCTTCTCCGGATACGCAGTATTTT.

The chain recombines TRBV7-2 with TRBJ2-5; 9 nucleotides align to TRBD1. V trimming: 5 bases; J trimming: 1 base; junction bases outside the gene matches: 8. This CDR3 region has 16 residues. Germline V CDR1 and CDR2: SGHTA, FQGNSA. The CDR3 DNA sequence: TGTGCCAGCAGCCCGGACAGGGGCCCCCCCCAAGAGACCCAGTACTTC. Translating gives CASSPDRGPPQETQYF.

The chain employs TRBV28 and TRBJ2-6; the match to TRBD1 covers 7 bases. The CDR3 covers 17 residues. Losses at the gene ends were 5 bases for V and 0 bases for J; bases not matched to a gene: 7. Germline CDR1 is MDHEN and CDR2 is SYDVKM. CDR3 DNA sequence: TGTGCCAGCAGTCCCCCCCGGACAGGCTCTGGGGCCAACGTCCTGACTTTC. It encodes CASSPPRTGSGANVLTF.